Here is one T cell receptor beta chain with its context. The sample comes from a study of CD8+ T cells in alopecia areata. In the study overall: A regimen of oral tofacitinib, 5 to 10 mg twice daily, was given to treated patients.

The CDR3 covers 14 residues. Germline V gene sequence: CDR1 GTSNPN, CDR2 SVGIG (reference sequence). Losses at the gene ends were 4 bases for V and 3 bases for J; bases not matched to a gene: 4. Sequencing relied on a cDNA template that was reverse transcribed from extracted RNA. Data came from immunoSEQ multiplex PCR; TCRdb stores just in-frame clones and leaves some out. The sample contains some 180,000 clones, roughly 50% of which appear only once. The treatment denotes: oral pan-JAK inhibitor, 5-10 mg twice daily. Alopecia areata patients provided lesional scalp punch biopsies and peripheral blood.

The rearrangement joins TRBV30 to TRBJ1-2, with 11 bases fitting TRBD1. Material: CD8+ T cells sorted from blood, obtained at week 24, from a patient treated with tofacitinib. The receptor was isolated from a human donor with alopecia areata. The CDR3: CAWIWTGGDYGYTF. The CDR3 DNA follows: TGTGCCTGGATCTGGACAGGGGGCGACTATGGCTACACCTTC.